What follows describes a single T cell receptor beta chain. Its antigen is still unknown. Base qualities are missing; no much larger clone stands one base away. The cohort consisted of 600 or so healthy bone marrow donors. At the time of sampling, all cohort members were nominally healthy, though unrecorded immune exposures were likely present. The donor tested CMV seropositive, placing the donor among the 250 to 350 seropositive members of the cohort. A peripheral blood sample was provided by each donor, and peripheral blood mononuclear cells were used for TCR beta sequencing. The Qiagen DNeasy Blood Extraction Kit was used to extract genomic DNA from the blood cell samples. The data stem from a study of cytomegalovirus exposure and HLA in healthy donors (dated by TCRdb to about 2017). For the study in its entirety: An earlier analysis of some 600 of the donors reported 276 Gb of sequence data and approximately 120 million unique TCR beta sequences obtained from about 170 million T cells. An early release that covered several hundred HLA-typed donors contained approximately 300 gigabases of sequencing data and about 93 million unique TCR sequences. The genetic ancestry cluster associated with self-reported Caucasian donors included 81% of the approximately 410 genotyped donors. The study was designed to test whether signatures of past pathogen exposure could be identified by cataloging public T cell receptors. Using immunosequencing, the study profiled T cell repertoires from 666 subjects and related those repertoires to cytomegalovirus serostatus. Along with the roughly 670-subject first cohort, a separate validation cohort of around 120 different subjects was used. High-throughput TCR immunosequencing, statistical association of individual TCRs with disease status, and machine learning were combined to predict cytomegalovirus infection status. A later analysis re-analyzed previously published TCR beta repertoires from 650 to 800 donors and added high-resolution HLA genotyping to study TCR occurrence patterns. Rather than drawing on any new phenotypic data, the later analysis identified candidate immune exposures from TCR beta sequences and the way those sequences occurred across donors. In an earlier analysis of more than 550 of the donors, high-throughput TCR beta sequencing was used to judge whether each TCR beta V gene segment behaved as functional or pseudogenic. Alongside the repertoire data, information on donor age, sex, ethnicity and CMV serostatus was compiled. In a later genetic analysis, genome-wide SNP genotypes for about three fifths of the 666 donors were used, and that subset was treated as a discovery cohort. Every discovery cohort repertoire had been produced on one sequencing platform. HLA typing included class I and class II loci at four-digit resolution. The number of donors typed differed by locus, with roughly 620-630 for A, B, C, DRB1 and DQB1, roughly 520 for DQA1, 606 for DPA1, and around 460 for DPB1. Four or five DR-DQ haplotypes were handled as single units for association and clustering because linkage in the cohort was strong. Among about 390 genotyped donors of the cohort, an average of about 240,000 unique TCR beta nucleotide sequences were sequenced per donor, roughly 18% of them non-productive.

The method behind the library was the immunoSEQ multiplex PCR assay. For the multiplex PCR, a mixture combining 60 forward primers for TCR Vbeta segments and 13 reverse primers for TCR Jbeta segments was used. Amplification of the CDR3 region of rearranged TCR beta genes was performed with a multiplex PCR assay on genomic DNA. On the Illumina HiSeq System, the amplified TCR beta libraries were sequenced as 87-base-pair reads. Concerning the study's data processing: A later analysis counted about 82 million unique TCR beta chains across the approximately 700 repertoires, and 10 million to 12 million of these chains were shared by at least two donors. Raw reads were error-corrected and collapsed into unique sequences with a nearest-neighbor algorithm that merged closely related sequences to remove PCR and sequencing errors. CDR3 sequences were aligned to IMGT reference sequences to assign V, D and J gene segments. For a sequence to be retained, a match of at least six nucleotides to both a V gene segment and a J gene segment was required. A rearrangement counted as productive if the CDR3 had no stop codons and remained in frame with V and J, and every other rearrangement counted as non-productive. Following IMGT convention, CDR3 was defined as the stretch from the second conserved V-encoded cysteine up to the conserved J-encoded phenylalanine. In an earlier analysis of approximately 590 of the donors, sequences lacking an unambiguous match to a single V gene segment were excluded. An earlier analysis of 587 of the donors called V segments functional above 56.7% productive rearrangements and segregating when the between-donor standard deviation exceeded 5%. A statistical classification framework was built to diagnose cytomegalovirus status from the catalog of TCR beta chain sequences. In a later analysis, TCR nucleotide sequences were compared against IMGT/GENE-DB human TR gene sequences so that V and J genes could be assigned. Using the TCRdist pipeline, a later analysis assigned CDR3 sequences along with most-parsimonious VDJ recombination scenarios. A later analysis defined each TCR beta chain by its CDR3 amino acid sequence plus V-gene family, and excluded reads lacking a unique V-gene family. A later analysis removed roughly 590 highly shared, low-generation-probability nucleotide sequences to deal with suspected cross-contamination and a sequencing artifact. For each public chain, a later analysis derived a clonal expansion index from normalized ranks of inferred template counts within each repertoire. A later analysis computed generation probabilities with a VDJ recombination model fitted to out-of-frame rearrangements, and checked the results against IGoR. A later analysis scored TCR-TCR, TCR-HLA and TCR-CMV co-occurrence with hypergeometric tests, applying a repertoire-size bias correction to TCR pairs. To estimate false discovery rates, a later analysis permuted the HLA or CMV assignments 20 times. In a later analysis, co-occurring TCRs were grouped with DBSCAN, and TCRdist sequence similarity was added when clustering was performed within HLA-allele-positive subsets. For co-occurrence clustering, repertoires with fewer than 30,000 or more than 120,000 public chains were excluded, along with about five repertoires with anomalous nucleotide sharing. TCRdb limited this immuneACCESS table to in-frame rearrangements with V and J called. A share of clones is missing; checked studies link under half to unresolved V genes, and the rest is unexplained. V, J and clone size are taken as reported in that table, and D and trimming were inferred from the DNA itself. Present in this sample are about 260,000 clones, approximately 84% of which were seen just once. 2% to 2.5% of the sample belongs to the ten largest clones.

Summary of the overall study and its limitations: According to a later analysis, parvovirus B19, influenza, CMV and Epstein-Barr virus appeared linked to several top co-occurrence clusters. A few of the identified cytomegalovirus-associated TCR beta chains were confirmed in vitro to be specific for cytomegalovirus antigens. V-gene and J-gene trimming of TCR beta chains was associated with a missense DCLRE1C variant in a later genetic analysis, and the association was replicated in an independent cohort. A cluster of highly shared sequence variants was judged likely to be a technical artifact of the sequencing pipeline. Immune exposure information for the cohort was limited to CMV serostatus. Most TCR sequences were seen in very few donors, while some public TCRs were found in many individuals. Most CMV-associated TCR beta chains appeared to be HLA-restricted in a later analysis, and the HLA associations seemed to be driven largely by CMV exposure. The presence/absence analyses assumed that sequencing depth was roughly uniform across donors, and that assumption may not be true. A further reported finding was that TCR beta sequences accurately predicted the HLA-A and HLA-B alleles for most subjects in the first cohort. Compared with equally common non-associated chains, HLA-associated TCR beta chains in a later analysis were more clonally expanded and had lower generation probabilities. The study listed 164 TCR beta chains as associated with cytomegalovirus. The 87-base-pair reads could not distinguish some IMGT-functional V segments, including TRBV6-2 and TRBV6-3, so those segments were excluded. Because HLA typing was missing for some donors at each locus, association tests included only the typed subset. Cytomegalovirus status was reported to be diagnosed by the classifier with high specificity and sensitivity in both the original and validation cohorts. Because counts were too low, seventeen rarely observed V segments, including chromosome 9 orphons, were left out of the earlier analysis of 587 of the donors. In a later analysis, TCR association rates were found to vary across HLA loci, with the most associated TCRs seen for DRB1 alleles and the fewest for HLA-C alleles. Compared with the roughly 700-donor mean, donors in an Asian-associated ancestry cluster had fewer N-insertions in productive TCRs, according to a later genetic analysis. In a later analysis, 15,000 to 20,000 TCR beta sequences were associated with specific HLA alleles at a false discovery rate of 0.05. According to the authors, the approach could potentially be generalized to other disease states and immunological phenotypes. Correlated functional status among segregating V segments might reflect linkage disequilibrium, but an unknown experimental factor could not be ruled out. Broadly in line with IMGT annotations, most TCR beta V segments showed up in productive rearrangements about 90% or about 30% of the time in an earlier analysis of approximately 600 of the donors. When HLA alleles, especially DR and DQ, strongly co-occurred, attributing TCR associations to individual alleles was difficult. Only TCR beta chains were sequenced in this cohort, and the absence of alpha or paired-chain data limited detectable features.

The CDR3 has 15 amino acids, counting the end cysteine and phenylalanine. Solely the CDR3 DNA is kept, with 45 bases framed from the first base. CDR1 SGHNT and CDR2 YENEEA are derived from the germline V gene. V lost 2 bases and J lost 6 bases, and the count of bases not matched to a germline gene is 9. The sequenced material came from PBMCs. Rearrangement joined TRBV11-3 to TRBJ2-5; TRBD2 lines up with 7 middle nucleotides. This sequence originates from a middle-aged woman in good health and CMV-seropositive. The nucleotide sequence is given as TGTGCCAGCAGCTTAATTAGCTGGCGGGAGCAGACCCAGTACTTC. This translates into CASSLISWREQTQYF.